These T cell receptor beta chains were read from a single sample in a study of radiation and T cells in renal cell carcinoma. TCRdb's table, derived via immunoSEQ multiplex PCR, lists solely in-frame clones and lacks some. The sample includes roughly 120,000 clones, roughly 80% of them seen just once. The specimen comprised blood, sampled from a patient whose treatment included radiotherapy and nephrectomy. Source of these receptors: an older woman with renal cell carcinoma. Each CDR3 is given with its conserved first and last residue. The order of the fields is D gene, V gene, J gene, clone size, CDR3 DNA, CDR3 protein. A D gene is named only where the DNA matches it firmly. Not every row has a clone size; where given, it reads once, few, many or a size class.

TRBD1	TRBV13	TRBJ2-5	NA	TGTGCCAGCAGCTTGGGGACAGGGCAAGAGACCCAGTACTTC	CASSLGTGQETQYF
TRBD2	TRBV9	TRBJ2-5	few	TGTGCCAGCAGCGTGGCTCCCGGGACTAGCGGGAGTGGGGTCGGGACCCAGTACTTC	CASSVAPGTSGSGVGTQYF
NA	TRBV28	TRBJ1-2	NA	TGTGCCAGCAGTTTCCGAGGGGGAGGCAATGGCTACACCTTC	CASSFRGGGNGYTF
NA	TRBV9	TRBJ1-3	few	TGTGCCAGCAGCCGGGAGGGGGCTGGAAACACCATATATTTT	CASSREGAGNTIYF
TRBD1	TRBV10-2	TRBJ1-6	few	TGCGCCAGCACCCGACAGGGGGCCGGGTCACCCCTCCACTTT	CASTRQGAGSPLHF
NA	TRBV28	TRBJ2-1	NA	TGTGCCAGCAGTTTTCACTTGGCGGTCGGCTTGGGTATTGGGCAGTTCTTC	CASSFHLAVGLGIGQFF
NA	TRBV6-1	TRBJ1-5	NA	TGTGCCAGCGCAGGGGTCGTTGGCAATCAGCCCCAGCATTTT	CASAGVVGNQPQHF
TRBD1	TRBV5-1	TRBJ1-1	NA	TGCGCCAGCAGCATTGGACAGGGAGAGTACACTGAAGCTTTCTTT	CASSIGQGEYTEAFF
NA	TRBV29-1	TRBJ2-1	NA	TGCAGCGTTGACGGGTACGGGACGGCGCCCCTCAATGAGCAGTTCTTC	CSVDGYGTAPLNEQFF
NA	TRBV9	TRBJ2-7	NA	TGTGCCAGCAGCGCCGACGGTTCCTCCTACGAGCAGTACTTC	CASSADGSSYEQYF
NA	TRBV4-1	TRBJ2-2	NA	TGCGCCAGCAGCCAGAATAGCGGACTCGCTACCGGGGAGCTGTTTTTT	CASSQNSGLATGELFF
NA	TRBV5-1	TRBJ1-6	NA	TGCGCCAGCAGCTCGGCGGCGGTAGATAATTCACCCCTCCACTTT	CASSSAAVDNSPLHF
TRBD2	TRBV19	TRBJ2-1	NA	TGTGCCAGTAGTGTAGACGGGGGGAGCTCCTACAATGAGCAGTTCTTC	CASSVDGGSSYNEQFF
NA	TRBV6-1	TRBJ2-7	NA	TGTGCCAGCAGTGCAAGGACGGTTACCTACGAGCAGTACTTC	CASSARTVTYEQYF
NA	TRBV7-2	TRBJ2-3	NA	TGTGCCAGCAGCCGAGACAGCGGCACGGATACGCAGTATTTT	CASSRDSGTDTQYF
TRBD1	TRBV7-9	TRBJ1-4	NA	TGTGCCTCCCAGGGGGCAGCTAATGAAAAACTGTTTTTT	CASQGAANEKLFF
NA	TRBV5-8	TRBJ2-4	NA	TGTGCCAGCAGCTTGGTAACGTTAGCCAAAAACATTCAGTACTTC	CASSLVTLAKNIQYF
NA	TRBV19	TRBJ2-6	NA	TGTGCCAGTAGTATAGGATCTGGGGCCAACGTCCTGACTTTC	CASSIGSGANVLTF
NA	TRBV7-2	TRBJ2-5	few	TGTGCCAGCAGCTTCGAATCATCCGGGGAGACCCAGTACTTC	CASSFESSGETQYF
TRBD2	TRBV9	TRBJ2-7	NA	TGTGCCAGCAGCGTCTCCGGGACTAGCGGGTTCCTTGGCGAGCAGTACTTC	CASSVSGTSGFLGEQYF
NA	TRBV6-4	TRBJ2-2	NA	TGTGCCAGCAGTGCCGCCCCAGGCACCGGGGAGCTGTTTTTT	CASSAAPGTGELFF
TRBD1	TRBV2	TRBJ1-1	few	TGTGCCAGCACGGGACAGATGAACACTGAAGCTTTCTTT	CASTGQMNTEAFF
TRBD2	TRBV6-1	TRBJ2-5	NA	TGTGCCAGCAGTGAAGCGCTTCGGGTAGCGGGGTTCCAAGAGACCCAGTACTTC	CASSEALRVAGFQETQYF
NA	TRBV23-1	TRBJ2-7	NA	TGCGCCAGCAGTCAAGAAGACAGCTACGAGCAGTACTTC	CASSQEDSYEQYF
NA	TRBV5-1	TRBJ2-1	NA	TGCGCCAGCAGCCCGGAGTTCCGGCAGGGGATCGATGAGCAGTTCTTC	CASSPEFRQGIDEQFF
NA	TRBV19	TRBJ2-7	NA	TGTGCCAGTAGTGACCGGGCCGACTCCTACGAGCAGTACTTC	CASSDRADSYEQYF
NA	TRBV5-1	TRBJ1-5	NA	TGCGCCAGCAGCCCGGGCTGGGGAAGCAATCAGCCCCAGCATTTT	CASSPGWGSNQPQHF
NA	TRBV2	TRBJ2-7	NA	TGTGCCAGCACTCCTATTTACCGGGACCGGGGCGAGCAGTACTTC	CASTPIYRDRGEQYF
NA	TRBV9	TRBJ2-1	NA	TGTGCCAGCAGCGTAGCCCTCCTACTACCCAATGAGCAGTTCTTC	CASSVALLLPNEQFF
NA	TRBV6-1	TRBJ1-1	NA	TGTGCCAGCACCCCTGAGGCCTACACTGAAGCTTTCTTT	CASTPEAYTEAFF
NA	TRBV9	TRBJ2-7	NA	TGTGCCAGCAGCGTAGAGATAGATCCTTCACGGGAGCAGTACTTC	CASSVEIDPSREQYF
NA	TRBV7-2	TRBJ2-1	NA	TGTGCCAGCAGCTCTACTTCCGGGACGGGATACAATGAGCAGTTCTTC	CASSSTSGTGYNEQFF
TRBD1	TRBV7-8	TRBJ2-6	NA	TGTGCCAGCAGCCCGCGACAGGGAGCTGGGGCCAACGTCCTGACTTTC	CASSPRQGAGANVLTF
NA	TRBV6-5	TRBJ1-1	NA	TGTGCCAGCAGTAGTCCCGGTTCAGGGAACACTGAAGCTTTCTTT	CASSSPGSGNTEAFF
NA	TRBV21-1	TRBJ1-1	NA	TGTGCCAGCAAGACGGACAACCCCAAAACTGAAGCTTTCTTT	CASKTDNPKTEAFF
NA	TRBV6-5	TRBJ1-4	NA	TGTGCCAGCAGTGCTTTAGGAGGGTTGAGTGAAAAACTGTTTTTT	CASSALGGLSEKLFF
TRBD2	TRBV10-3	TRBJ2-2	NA	TGTGCCATCAGTGAGTCAAGACTAGCGGGTAACACCGGGGAGCTGTTTTTT	CAISESRLAGNTGELFF
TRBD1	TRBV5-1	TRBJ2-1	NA	TGCGCCAGCAGCTTGCAGGGGGATGAGCAGTTCTTC	CASSLQGDEQFF
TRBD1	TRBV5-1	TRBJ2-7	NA	TGCGCCAGCAGCTCGGGACAGTTCTCCTACGAGCAGTACTTC	CASSSGQFSYEQYF
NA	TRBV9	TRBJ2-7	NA	TGTGCCAGCAGCGACGGGAGCAGCTACGAGCAGTACTTC	CASSDGSSYEQYF
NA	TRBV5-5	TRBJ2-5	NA	TGTGCCAGCATCCCCCCCCTCCAAGAGACCCAGTACTTC	CASIPPLQETQYF
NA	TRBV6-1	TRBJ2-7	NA	TGTGCCAGCACCGGGACACCCGTGGGCGAGCAGTACTTC	CASTGTPVGEQYF
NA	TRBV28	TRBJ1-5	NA	TGTGCCAGCAGTACAGCGACGGGATGGGGCAATCAGCCCCAGCATTTT	CASSTATGWGNQPQHF
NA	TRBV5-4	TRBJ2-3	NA	TGTGCCAGCAGCGGGGACAGAGGCGGGAACACAGATACGCAGTATTTT	CASSGDRGGNTDTQYF
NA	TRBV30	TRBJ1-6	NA	TGTGCCTGGAGTGTACTACCCCCTCTCGATAATTCACCCCTCCACTTT	CAWSVLPPLDNSPLHF
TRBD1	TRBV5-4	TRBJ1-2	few	TGTGCCAGCAGACGGGACAGGGCCGATGGCTACACCTTC	CASRRDRADGYTF
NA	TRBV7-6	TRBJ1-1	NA	TGTGCCAGCAGCCCTCTCGGAGGGGACACTGAAGCTTTCTTT	CASSPLGGDTEAFF
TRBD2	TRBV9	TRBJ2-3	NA	TGTGCCAGCAGCTCCAGTCGTCTAGCGGGGTACACAGATACGCAGTATTTT	CASSSSRLAGYTDTQYF
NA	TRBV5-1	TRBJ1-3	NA	TGCGCCAGCAGCTTGGCCCCCGGGTTGGGAAACACCATATATTTT	CASSLAPGLGNTIYF
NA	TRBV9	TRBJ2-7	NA	TGTGCCAGCAGCGTAGAGAGTAGGTTAGCCCCCTACGAGCAGTACTTC	CASSVESRLAPYEQYF
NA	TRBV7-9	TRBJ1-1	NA	TGTGCCAGCAGCTTAGGGTGGACGGGCACTGAAGCTTTCTTT	CASSLGWTGTEAFF